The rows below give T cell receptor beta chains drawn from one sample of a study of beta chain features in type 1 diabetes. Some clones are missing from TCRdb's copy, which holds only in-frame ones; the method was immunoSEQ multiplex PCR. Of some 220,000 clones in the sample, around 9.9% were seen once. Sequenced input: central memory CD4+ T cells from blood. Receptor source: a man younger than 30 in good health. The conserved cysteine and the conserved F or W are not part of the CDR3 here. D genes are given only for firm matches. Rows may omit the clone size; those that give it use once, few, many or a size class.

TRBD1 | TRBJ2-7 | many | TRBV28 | ASSFVQGFSEQY
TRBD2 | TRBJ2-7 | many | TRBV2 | ASSLTSGRSVEQY
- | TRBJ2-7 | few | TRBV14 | ASSQVENRLYSYEQY
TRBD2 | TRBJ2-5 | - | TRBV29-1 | SGRTSGRGETQY
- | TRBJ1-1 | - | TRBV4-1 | ASSHLGQGNTEAF
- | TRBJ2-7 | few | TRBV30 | AWTFGGGAGEQY
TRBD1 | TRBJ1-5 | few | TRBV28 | ASSLLRGDQPQH
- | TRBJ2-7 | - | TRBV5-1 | ASSFDLYEQY
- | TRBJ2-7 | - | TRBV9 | ASSVVPVSYEQY
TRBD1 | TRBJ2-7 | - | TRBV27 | ASSWGQGEDEQY
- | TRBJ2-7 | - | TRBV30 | AWSVGFGNEQY
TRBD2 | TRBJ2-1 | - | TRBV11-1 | ASSWGTSGTGNEQF
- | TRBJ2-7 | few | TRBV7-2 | ASSGTLSSYEQY
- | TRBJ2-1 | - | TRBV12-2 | ASRTKRGTGNEQF
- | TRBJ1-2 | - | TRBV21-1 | ASSKRGRSVYGYT
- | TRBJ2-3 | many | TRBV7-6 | ASSLAGTRADTQY
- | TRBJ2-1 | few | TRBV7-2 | ASSSDRDNEQF
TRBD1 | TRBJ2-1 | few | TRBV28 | ASSRTGFYNEQF
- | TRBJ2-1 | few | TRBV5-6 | ASSLILANYNEQF
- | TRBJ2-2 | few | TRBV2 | ASSRDLPGELF
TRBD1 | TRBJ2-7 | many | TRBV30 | AWSVPGTGVGYEQY
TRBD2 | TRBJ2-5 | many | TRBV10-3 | AIGTSGSETQY
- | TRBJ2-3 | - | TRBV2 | ASSRRTDTQY
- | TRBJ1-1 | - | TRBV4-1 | ASSPGPLGGWAF
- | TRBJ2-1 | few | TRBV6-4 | ASSAQGGVYNEQF
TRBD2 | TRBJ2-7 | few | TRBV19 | ASSQGPGLVHSYEQY
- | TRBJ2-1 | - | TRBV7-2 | ASSPPKRDEQF
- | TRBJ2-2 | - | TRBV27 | ASSRFGGSNTGELF
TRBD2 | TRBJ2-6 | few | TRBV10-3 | AVREGPSSGANVLT
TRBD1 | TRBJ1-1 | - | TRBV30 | AWSVLGQGAVEAF
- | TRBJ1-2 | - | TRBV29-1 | SVPGDGNYGYT
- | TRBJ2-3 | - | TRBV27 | ASSLYVRTDTQY
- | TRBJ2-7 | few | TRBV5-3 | ASSPTNLYEQY
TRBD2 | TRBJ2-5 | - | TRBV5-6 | ASSLMREGSETQY
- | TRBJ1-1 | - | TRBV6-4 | ASSEDTWNTEAF
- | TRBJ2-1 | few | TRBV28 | ASNAEGLSYNEQF
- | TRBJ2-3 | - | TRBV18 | ASSPIGTISSTDTQY
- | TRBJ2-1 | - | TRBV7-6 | ASSSSRRSNEQF